This T cell receptor (beta chain) was sequenced during a study of blood T cells in healthy people across ages (dated by TCRdb to between 2014 and 2017). Notes on the research overall: In model experiments, template switching captured about one uniquely barcoded TCR beta cDNA molecule for every two T cells. Four age groups were formed from the donors: young (average around 15 years), middle-aged (less than 40), aged (about 68) and long-lived (less than 85). For two donors (one aged 18 to 30 and one aged 80 or older), the study analyzed two additional independent replicas of 1 million unique cDNA reads from the same blood draw. To avoid experimental bias, donors of different ages were randomly spread across the sequencing lanes. Using deep sequencing normalized with unique cDNA molecular identifiers, the study measured how TCR beta repertoire diversity changes with age.

Libraries were constructed by 5' RACE. These reads were obtained on an Illumina HiSeq 2500. A second PCR of about 6 to 12 cycles was performed with a sample-barcoded 5' primer and a J-beta primer mix. Each TCR beta cDNA molecule received a unique molecular identifier from a template-switch 5' adaptor carrying 12 random nucleotides. Each sample yielded at least 3 million CDR3-containing paired-end reads. First-strand cDNA synthesis was performed from all RNA using the Mint cDNA synthesis kit, with priming by a TRBC-specific oligonucleotide. Following uracil-DNA glycosylase treatment, a first 18-cycle PCR with universal primers M1SS and BC2_uni_R was performed on all cDNA. Turning to the authors' computational methods: Each sample was normalized by randomly selecting 1 million high-quality reads, each carrying a distinct molecular identifier. Reads sharing molecular identifiers were discarded rather than binned into consensus sequences. MiTCR, with a Q25 quality threshold and the strictest error-elimination algorithm, was used for CDR3 identification, clonotype clustering and error correction. A nonparametric unseen species model with Euler transformation was used to estimate a lower bound on total TCR beta diversity. The public reads were reprocessed in TCRdb via fastp at Q25 and MiXCR, keeping in-frame beta chains. Rows matching on CDR3 protein sequence are summarized as one entry with the most common DNA and genes. For this entry, the V and J calls and clone size follow TCRdb and not the study's own pipeline. The table for this sample lists 1,500,000 or so distinct CDR3 sequences; approximately 43% of them were counted only once. Approximately 4% of the sample is taken by the ten largest.

Systemically healthy Caucasian individuals from Russia, roughly 40 in total and aged roughly 6 to 95 years, were included as donors. Around 9.9 milliliters of peripheral blood were collected from each donor into EDTA-treated Vacutainer tubes. Ficoll-Paque density-gradient centrifugation was used to isolate PBMCs, with at least 7 million obtained per sample. Trizol reagent was used to extract total RNA from PBMCs, with at least 5.5 micrograms per sample. Naive CD45RAhigh/CD27high T cell percentages were measured by flow cytometry on a PBMC aliquot from every donor. This clonotype occurred a few times. The antigen it binds to is not known. Qualities for individual bases were not recorded, and no much larger clone is one base off. What the authors observed across the whole study: As age increased, observed TCR beta diversity per million T cells dropped in a roughly linear way, and a significant reduction was already evident by age 40. Because the CMV infection status of the donors was unknown, age-related changes in expanded clonotypes may potentially have been confounded. Estimates of total diversity based on one million sequenced T cells were regarded as lower bounds and as underestimates. The long-lived group showed more naive CD4+ T cells, fewer expanded clones and increased TCR diversity than the aged group, suggesting age selection. Since profiling was done on bulk unsorted PBMCs, naive and antigen-experienced compartments could not be conclusively compared. Observed TCR beta diversity correlated strongly with the percentage of naive T cells measured by flow cytometry.

The sequence was collected from a woman aged 18 to 35 in good health. The specimen was blood.

The CDR3 amino acid sequence is: CASSQRGNTDNEQFF. The DNA sequence is as follows: TGTGCCAGCAGCCAGCGGGGGAACACCGACAATGAGCAGTTCTTC. The chain couples TRBV9 to TRBJ2-1, with 8 junctional bases fitting TRBD2. Trimming takes 4 bases off V and 5 bases off J; junction bases not matched to a gene: 8. The CDR3 goes from the cysteine to the phenylalanine over 15 residues. Only CDR3 DNA is held: 45 bases, read in frame from base 1. The germline V gene supplies CDR1 SGDLS and CDR2 YYNGEE.